Below, 32 T cell receptor beta chains from the same sample are listed, as sequenced in a study of cytomegalovirus exposure and HLA in healthy donors. PCR used 60 Vbeta primers and 13 Jbeta primers. Sequenced by immunoSEQ multiplex PCR; TCRdb stores in-frame clones only, minus some. Altogether some 130,000 clones are present, around 70% being singletons, with the ten largest covering under 8.5%. The sample was PBMCs. These receptor sequences come from a male donor in good health and CMV-seronegative.

This chain links TRBV6-6 with TRBJ2-6, with 7 bases aligning to TRBD2. CDR3 size: 16 residues. Germline lookup yields CDR1 MNHNY and CDR2 SVGAGI (reference sequence). Losses at the gene ends were 10 bases for V and 0 bases for J; bases not matched to a gene: 9. As DNA, the CDR3 is TGTGCCATCTCCAAAGCGGGGCCCTCTGGGGCCAACGTCCTGACTTTC. It specifies CAISKAGPSGANVLTF.

The chain uses TRBV5-6 and TRBJ2-3, with D tentatively TRBD2 (6 bases). V was pared by 4 bases and J by 1 base, with 13 bases between. From germline, CDR1 is SGHDT and CDR2 YYEEEE. The length of the CDR3 is 15 residues. The CDR3 nucleotides are TGTGCCAGCAGCCGACTAGATCAGGGCACAGATACGCAGTATTTT. It translates to CASSRLDQGTDTQYF.

The chain is built from TRBV20-1 and TRBJ1-2; D remains ambiguous. Germline lookup yields CDR1 DFQATT and CDR2 SNEGSKA (reference sequence). The V end lost 0 bases, the J end lost 8 bases, and 4 bases lay between the germline ends. The CDR3 runs 10 residues. In nucleotides, the CDR3 is TGCAGTGCTAGAGATGCGGGCTACACCTTC. This codes for CSARDAGYTF.

The CDR3 protein is CAWSRGRTQYF. In DNA, the CDR3 is TGTGCCTGGTCCAGGGGTAGGACCCAGTACTTC. The chain has TRBV30 and TRBJ2-5; maybe TRBD1 (6 bases). The V gene lost 5 bases and the J gene lost 7 bases, with 11 bases spanning the gap. Per the germline V gene, CDR1 is GTSNPN and CDR2 is SVGIG (reference sequence). The CDR3 covers 11 residues.

This chain connects TRBV30 to TRBJ2-3; unclear D gene. Trimming took 4 bases from V and 0 from J, leaving 5 bases between them. This CDR3 has 12 residues. Germline V gene lookup returns CDR1 GTSNPN and CDR2 SVGIG (reference sequence). CDR3 sequence reads: CAWTRSTDTQYF. Written as DNA, the CDR3 is TGTGCCTGGACCCGTAGCACAGATACGCAGTATTTT. Full variable domain (remainder filled in from reference TRBV30 and TRBJ2-3): SQTIHQWPATLVQPVGSPLSLECTVEGTSNPNLYWYRQAAGRGLQLLFYSVGIGQISSEVPQNLSASRPQDRQFILSSKKLLLSDSGFYLCAWTRSTDTQYFGPGTRLTVL.

This clone was counted once. This chain links TRBV19 with TRBJ2-2; 9 bases are shared with TRBD1. Germline V gives CDR1 LNHDA, CDR2 SQIVND (reference sequence). This CDR3 is built from 17 residues. The V segment lost 5 bases and the J segment 1 base; nucleotides outside the gene matches: 8. As DNA, the CDR3 is TGTGCCAGTAGTTCTTACCCGGGACAGGGGAACACCGGGGAGCTGTTTTTT. Its translation: CASSSYPGQGNTGELFF.

With respect to this clone: This specimen includes other DNA sequences encoding the same CDR3. The gene calls are TRBV6-1 and TRBJ2-7, with 11 positions matching TRBD1. Germline V lookup: CDR1 MNHNS, CDR2 SASEGT. The CDR3 extends over 14 amino acids. V dropped 2 bases and J dropped 5; count of bases not matched to a gene: 2. This CDR3 is CASSERGQGDEQYF. CDR3 nucleotide sequence: TGTGCCAGCAGTGAACGGGGACAGGGGGACGAGCAGTACTTC.

The chain has TRBV27 and TRBJ2-1, with 8 bases fitting TRBD1. After removal of 6 bases from V and 0 bases from J, the junction contained 7 bases not matched to a gene. The CDR3 spans 16 residues. CDR1 is MNHEY, CDR2 SMNVEV, per germline (reference sequence). The CDR3, as DNA: TGTGCCAGCAGGACGGGACAGGCCAGCTCCTACAATGAGCAGTTCTTC. Translation: CASRTGQASSYNEQFF.

This clone was observed once. The J gene is TRBJ2-1, the V gene TRBV27; TRBD2 aligns across 9 bases. This CDR3 contains 15 residues. Germline V gives CDR1 MNHEY, CDR2 SMNVEV (reference sequence). V lost 2 bases to trimming and J lost 9 bases; unmatched junction nucleotides: 8. CDR3 residues: CASSLIGLAISEQFF. Here the CDR3 DNA reads TGTGCCAGCAGTTTAATTGGACTAGCGATAAGTGAGCAGTTCTTC.

The CDR3 coding sequence is TGTGCCAGCAGCCCGGAGACCGGGGAGCTGTTTTTT. It is translated as CASSPETGELFF. This chain uses TRBV14 with TRBJ2-2; D is uncertain. This CDR3 comprises 12 residues. In germline, CDR1 is SGHDN, CDR2 FVKESK. Trimming shortened V by 4 bases and J by 5 bases, and 5 bases separated the two germline ends.

This chain joins TRBV19 and TRBJ2-1; 15 nucleotides agree with TRBD2. The trim removed 5 bases at V and 4 bases at J, leaving 9 bases unmatched. The CDR3 extends over 18 amino acids. Per germline, CDR1 LNHDA and CDR2 SQIVND (reference sequence). The CDR3 coding sequence is TGTGCCAGTAGTCTAAGAGGACTAGCGGGGGGGCAGTACAATGAGCAGTTCTTC. Translating gives CASSLRGLAGGQYNEQFF.

This CDR3 is CASSPGEYEAFF. CDR3 nucleotide sequence: TGTGCCAGCTCACCAGGGGAGTACGAAGCTTTCTTT. The rearrangement uses TRBV18 and TRBJ1-1; D is undetermined. Trimming shortened V by 2 bases and J by 8 bases, and 9 bases separated the two germline ends. CDR1 and CDR2 (germline): KGHSH, LQKENI. This CDR3 has 12 amino acids.

This clone was recorded only once. The rearrangement uses TRBV5-4 and TRBJ2-3; perhaps TRBD2 as D (5 bases). Germline V CDR1 and CDR2: SGHNT, YYREEE (reference sequence). This CDR3 has 12 residues. Between the trimmed V and J ends, which lost 4 bases and 8 bases, there was a span of 11 bases. CDR3 nucleotides: TGTGCCAGCAGCCTAGCTGGAGGTACGCAGTATTTT. Protein sequence: CASSLAGGTQYF.

This chain connects TRBV7-8 to TRBJ2-6; D possibly corresponds to TRBD1 (6 bases). The CDR3 totals 15 residues. V gave up 2 bases and J gave up 4 bases, with 9 bases separating them. CDR1 is SGHVS, CDR2 FQNEAQ, per germline. The DNA for the CDR3 is TGTGCCAGCAGCTTATGGCAGGGGGGGGCCAACGTCCTGACTTTC. Its translation is CASSLWQGGANVLTF.

This sequence joins TRBV10-3 and TRBJ2-7; the D gene is possibly TRBD2 (5 bases). Germline-derived CDR1 and CDR2 are ENHRY and SYGVKD. Trimming stripped 2 bases from V and 6 bases from J, with 14 bases between. The CDR3 totals 14 residues. CDR3 sequence (DNA): TGTGCCATCAGTGAGCCCGCGAGAGGAGGCGAGCAGTACTTC. It codes for CAISEPARGGEQYF.

This clone has more than one count but fewer than ten. The chain uses TRBV7-2 and TRBJ2-2; 8 bases are a match to TRBD1. V shed 2 bases and J 6 bases; nucleotides not matched to a gene: 8. From germline, CDR1 is SGHTA and CDR2 FQGNSA. This CDR3 spans 16 amino acids. The CDR3 DNA sequence: TGTGCCAGCAGCTTATCACAGGGGGTAGGGGCCGGGGAGCTGTTTTTT. Protein: CASSLSQGVGAGELFF.

In the case of this clone: The sample contains more than one DNA sequence encoding this CDR3. The rearrangement joins TRBV5-4 to TRBJ2-1, with 7 bases matching TRBD1. Per the germline V gene, CDR1 is SGHNT and CDR2 is YYREEE (reference sequence). V lost 4 bases, J lost 6 bases, and 13 bases stayed unmatched. This CDR3 comprises 16 residues. The CDR3 is CASSVSGTAATNEQFF. CDR3 DNA: TGTGCCAGCAGCGTATCCGGGACAGCCGCTACCAATGAGCAGTTCTTC.

This clone was detected only once. The chain combines TRBV4-3 with TRBJ2-7; TRBD2 matches 13 bases. J gave up 4 bases and V 3 bases, and 3 bases lay outside the gene matches. CDR3 length: 15 residues. Looked up from germline, CDR1 is LGHNA and CDR2 is YSLEER. The CDR3 reads CASSQGLAGRYEQYF. CDR3 nucleotide sequence: TGCGCCAGCAGCCAGGGACTAGCGGGAAGGTACGAGCAGTACTTC.

A word on this clone: At one boundary the junction diverges from the germline segment, which might be a read error. V usage is TRBV7-9 and J usage is TRBJ1-5; no firm D call. Germline V lookup: CDR1 SEHNR, CDR2 FQNEAQ (reference sequence). The CDR3 runs 13 residues. The CDR3 DNA sequence: TGTTCCAGCAGCCTCTATAGCAATCAGCCCCAGCATTTT. Residues: CSSSLYSNQPQHF.

This clone was seen a few times. This chain connects TRBV30 to TRBJ2-2, with D possibly matching TRBD2 (7 bases). CDR1 and CDR2 (germline): GTSNPN, SVGIG (reference sequence). The CDR3 runs 16 residues. V was trimmed by 3 bases and J by 0 bases, leaving 14 bases between them. CDR3 bases: TGTGCCTGGAGGACGCGGGGGCGGACGAACACCGGGGAGCTGTTTTTT. It specifies CAWRTRGRTNTGELFF.

This chain joins TRBV4-1 and TRBJ1-2, with D perhaps matching TRBD1 (6 bases). V dropped 1 base and J dropped 6 bases, with 15 bases sitting between them. This CDR3 contains 15 residues. Germline CDR1 and CDR2: MGHRA and YSYEKL. CDR3 protein: CASSQGRGEQNGYTF. Here the CDR3 DNA reads TGCGCCAGCAGCCAAGGCAGGGGAGAGCAGAATGGCTACACCTTC.

This sequence joins TRBV4-2 and TRBJ1-5, with D perhaps TRBD1 (6 bases). CDR1 and CDR2 from the germline V gene are LGHNA and YNFKEQ. V was pared by 2 bases and J by 7 bases, with 24 bases between. The CDR3 is made up of 18 amino acids. CDR3 sequence reads: CASSQYHAEGRGRQPQHF. DNA for the CDR3: TGTGCCAGCAGCCAATATCATGCGGAAGGCAGGGGTCGGCAGCCCCAGCATTTT.

In this sample, this clone turned up a few times. The genes are TRBV5-1 and TRBJ1-4, with D possibly matching TRBD1 (5 bases). There are 16 residues in the CDR3. Germline-derived CDR1 and CDR2 are SGHRS and YFSETQ. With 0 bases removed from V and 8 bases from J, the gap between germline ends came to 17 bases. CDR3 nucleotide sequence: TGCGCCAGCAGCTTGGGGAGCAGCGGGGCGGCGGAAAAACTGTTTTTT. As protein: CASSLGSSGAAEKLFF.

This chain uses TRBV7-9 with TRBJ2-7, with D maybe TRBD2 (5 bases). The length of the CDR3 is 14 residues. Deletions cut 4 bases from V and 0 bases from J, with 10 bases between. Germline V lookup: CDR1 SEHNR, CDR2 FQNEAQ (reference sequence). CDR3 sequence reads: CASSSGSYSYEQYF. For the CDR3, the DNA is TGTGCCAGCAGCTCGGGGTCTTACTCCTACGAGCAGTACTTC. The variable domain in full, with the rest retrieved from reference TRBV7-9 and TRBJ2-7, is DTGVSQNPRHKITKRGQNVTFRCDPISEHNRLYWYRQTLGQGPEFLTYFQNEAQLEKSRLLSDRFSAERPKGSFSTLEIQRTEQGDSAMYLCASSSGSYSYEQYFGPGTRLTVT.

The rearrangement uses TRBV29-1 and TRBJ1-1, with unresolved D. In germline, CDR1 is SQVTM, CDR2 ANQGSEA. V lost 4 bases to trimming and J lost 4 bases, with 7 bases between them. This CDR3 is 11 amino acids long. The CDR3, as DNA: TGCAGCGTTGTCGGGATCACTGAAGCTTTCTTT. Its translation is CSVVGITEAFF.

This clone was picked up one time. The chain is built from TRBV30 and TRBJ2-3, with 7 positions matching TRBD1. Per germline, CDR1 GTSNPN and CDR2 SVGIG (reference sequence). The CDR3 is 16 amino acids. J was trimmed by 7 bases and V by 0 bases; bases with no gene match: 13. The CDR3 spells CAWSVLLRGSGNTQYF. The DNA for the CDR3 is TGTGCCTGGAGTGTACTCCTCAGGGGGTCAGGGAATACGCAGTATTTT.

The chain combines TRBV5-1 with TRBJ2-1; perhaps TRBD2 as D (5 bases). Trimming took 4 bases from V and 0 from J, leaving 11 bases between them. This CDR3 comprises 15 residues. CDR1 SGHRS and CDR2 YFSETQ come from the germline V gene. The CDR3 region is CASSLGVSSYNEQFF. For the CDR3, the DNA is TGCGCCAGCAGCCTCGGGGTTAGCTCCTACAATGAGCAGTTCTTC.

This chain links TRBV6-1 with TRBJ1-2; D is undetermined. CDR3 length: 11 amino acids. Germline V lookup: CDR1 MNHNS, CDR2 SASEGT. Here the CDR3 reads CANGEGAGYTF. DNA for the CDR3: TGTGCGAATGGGGAGGGCGCTGGCTACACCTTC.

The chain links TRBV5-1 to TRBJ1-1; 7 positions match TRBD1. The CDR3 extends over 12 amino acids. The J segment lost 7 bases and the V segment lost 0 bases, leaving 0 bases of the junction unmatched. Germline CDR1 is SGHRS and CDR2 is YFSETQ. The CDR3 region is CASSLGDSEAFF. CDR3 nucleotide sequence: TGCGCCAGCAGCTTGGGGGACAGTGAAGCTTTCTTT. Using reference TRBV5-1 and TRBJ1-1 for the parts outside the CDR3, the full variable domain is KAGVTQTPRYLIKTRGQQVTLSCSPISGHRSVSWYQQTPGQGLQFLFEYFSETQRNKGNFPGRFSGRQFSNSRSEMNVSTLELGDSALYLCASSLGDSEAFFGQGTRLTVV.

The chain carries TRBV9 and TRBJ1-2, with D possibly TRBD1 on 5 matching bases. The CDR3 has 13 amino acids. Deletions cut 4 bases from V and 4 bases from J, with 11 bases between. Looked up from germline, CDR1 is SGDLS and CDR2 is YYNGEE. This chain's CDR3 is CASSRQKFYGYTF. CDR3 nucleotides: TGTGCCAGCAGCAGACAGAAGTTCTATGGCTACACCTTC.

This clone was seen only a few times. The chain links TRBV19 to TRBJ1-1, with unresolved D. Trimming left V 7 bases short and J 3 bases short, with 6 bases between. CDR3 length equals 11 residues. Germline CDR1 LNHDA, CDR2 SQIVND (reference sequence). The CDR3 sequence is CASTGHTEAFF. As DNA, the CDR3 is TGTGCCAGTACTGGGCACACTGAAGCTTTCTTT.

The rearrangement links TRBV19 to TRBJ2-7; 7 positions match TRBD1. The V gene's germline CDR1 is LNHDA and CDR2 SQIVND (reference sequence). The V segment lost 6 bases and the J segment 3 bases; nucleotides outside the gene matches: 11. This CDR3 comprises 15 residues. CDR3 bases: TGTGCCAGTAGGCTGAAACAGGGGTACGGCTACGAGCAGTACTTC. This encodes CASRLKQGYGYEQYF.